This T cell receptor beta chain was obtained from a study of blood T cell repertoires in COVID-19 (dated by TCRdb to about 2020). Looking at the study overall: Collaborator samples came from the United States, Italy and Spain and covered acute and convalescent phases of COVID-19. The prospective study material was composed of cDNA or gDNA derived from T cells, B-cell-depleted T cells, or PBMCs. Deeply sampled blood TCRbeta repertoires from subjects exposed to, actively infected with, or recovered from COVID-19 were included in the dataset. The repertoires were released in a freely available public database meant as a resource for research on the immune response to SARS-CoV-2. The samples were drawn from two sources: the first 160 participants of the ongoing ImmuneRACE study, and approximately 1,300 subjects contributed by 6 global collaborators. The sample metadata nearly always contained a de-identified subject ID, COVID-19 status, age in years and sex. Where HLA class I and class II types were available, the types were taken from metadata supplied by the sample provider, not from assay-based typing.

About this clone: Its antigen specificity is not known. Per-base qualities were not stored, and no clone one base away is much larger.

What the work shows at the level of the full study, not this receptor alone: The amount of clinical and demographic metadata varied by source and participant and was provided uncurated.

TCRbeta CDR3 regions were amplified from genomic DNA by means of the immunoSEQ Assay, a bias-controlled multiplex PCR. The study's own analysis went as follows. The number of nucleated cells in each sample was estimated by amplification of reference gene primers within the assay. To quantify the absolute abundance of each unique TCRbeta CDR3 rearrangement, sequence reads were collapsed and filtered. For each sample, productive Simpson clonality was calculated as the square root of Simpson's diversity index across productive rearrangements. TCRdb took this table from immuneACCESS and kept in-frame rearrangements with V and J called. Such tables lack part of the clones; where checked against another copy, unresolved V genes explain under half of the gap, and the rest is unexplained. The V and J calls and clone size come from that table; D and trimming were worked out from the DNA. The sample profile shows over 85,000 clones; 70% to 90% of them were found once. Clones ranked in the top ten supply under 2.5% of the sample.

Each collaborating institution followed its own protocols to collect whole blood in K2EDTA tubes. Collaborator samples were shipped for TCRbeta analysis as frozen whole blood, isolated PBMCs, or DNA extracted from either sample type. Sequencing was done on a sample of peripheral blood. This TCR was sampled from a man over 45 with active COVID-19.

At the DNA level, the sequence is TGTGCCAGCAGCCAAATCGGAGGGCGAAATGGCTACACCTTC. It specifies CASSQIGGRNGYTF. This chain joins TRBV3-1 (or the pseudogene TRBV3-2) to TRBJ1-2; the D gene is not confidently resolved. CDR3 length: 14 amino acids, cysteine to phenylalanine. The only DNA kept is the CDR3, 42 bases in frame from the first base. From the germline V gene (reference sequence), CDR1 is LGHDT and CDR2 is YNNKEL. V is clipped by 2 bases and J by 6 bases, and the sequence between their germline boundaries is 13 bases long.